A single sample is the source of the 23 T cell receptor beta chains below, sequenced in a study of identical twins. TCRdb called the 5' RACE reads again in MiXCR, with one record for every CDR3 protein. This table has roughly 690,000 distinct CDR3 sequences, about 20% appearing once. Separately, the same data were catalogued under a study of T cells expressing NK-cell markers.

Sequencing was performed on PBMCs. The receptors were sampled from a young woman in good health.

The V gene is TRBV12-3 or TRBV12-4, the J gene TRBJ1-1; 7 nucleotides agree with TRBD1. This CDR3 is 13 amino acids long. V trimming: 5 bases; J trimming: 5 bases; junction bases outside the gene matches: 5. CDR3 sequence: CASSAGTETEAFF. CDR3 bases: TGTGCCAGCAGTGCCGGGACAGAAACTGAAGCTTTCTTT.

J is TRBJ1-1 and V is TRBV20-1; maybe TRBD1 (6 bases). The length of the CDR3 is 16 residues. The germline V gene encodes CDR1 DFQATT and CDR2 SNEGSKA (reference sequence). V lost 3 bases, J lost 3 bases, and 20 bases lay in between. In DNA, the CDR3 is TGCAGTGCTAGTTTCGGCGGCTATACAGGGTACACTGAAGCTTTCTTT. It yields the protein CSASFGGYTGYTEAFF.

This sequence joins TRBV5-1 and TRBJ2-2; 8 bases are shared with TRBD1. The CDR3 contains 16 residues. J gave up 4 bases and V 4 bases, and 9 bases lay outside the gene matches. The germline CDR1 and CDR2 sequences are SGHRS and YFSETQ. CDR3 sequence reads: CASSPGQGSSTGELFF. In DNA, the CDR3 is TGCGCCAGCAGCCCCGGACAGGGTTCGAGCACCGGGGAGCTGTTTTTT.

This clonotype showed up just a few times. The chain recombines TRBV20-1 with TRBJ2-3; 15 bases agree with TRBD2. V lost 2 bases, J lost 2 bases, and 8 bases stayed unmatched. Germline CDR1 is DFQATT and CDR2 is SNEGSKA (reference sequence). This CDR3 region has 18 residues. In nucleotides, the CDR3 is TGCAGTGCTAGACACGGACTAGCGGGGGGGCGACTCACAGATACGCAGTATTTT. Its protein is CSARHGLAGGRLTDTQYF.

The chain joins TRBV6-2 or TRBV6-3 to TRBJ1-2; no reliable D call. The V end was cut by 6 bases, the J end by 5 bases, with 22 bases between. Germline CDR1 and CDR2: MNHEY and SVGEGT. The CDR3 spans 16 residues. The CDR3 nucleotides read TGTGCCAGCAGCTATCGGCCCGGTATGGGCATGTATGGCTACACCTTC. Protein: CASSYRPGMGMYGYTF.

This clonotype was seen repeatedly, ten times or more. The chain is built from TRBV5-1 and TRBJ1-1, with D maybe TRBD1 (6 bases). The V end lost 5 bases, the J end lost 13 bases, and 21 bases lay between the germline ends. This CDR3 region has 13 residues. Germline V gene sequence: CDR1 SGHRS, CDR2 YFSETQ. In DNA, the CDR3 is TGCGCCAGCAGAGATACAGGGCGCGGAGTTGTTTTCTTT. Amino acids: CASRDTGRGVVFF.

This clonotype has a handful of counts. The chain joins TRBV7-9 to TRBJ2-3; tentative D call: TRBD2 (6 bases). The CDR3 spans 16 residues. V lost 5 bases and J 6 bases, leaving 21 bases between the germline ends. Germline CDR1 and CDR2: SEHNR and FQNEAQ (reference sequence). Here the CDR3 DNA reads TGTGCCAGCAGCACAAGAGGAGGGGCGGTGGTGGATACGCAGTATTTT. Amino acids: CASSTRGGAVVDTQYF.

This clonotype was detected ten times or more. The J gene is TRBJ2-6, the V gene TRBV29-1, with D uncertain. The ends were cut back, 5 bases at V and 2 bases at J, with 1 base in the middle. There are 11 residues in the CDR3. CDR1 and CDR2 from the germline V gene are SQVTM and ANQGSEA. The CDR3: CSVPGANVLTF. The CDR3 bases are TGCAGCGTTCCTGGGGCCAACGTCCTGACTTTC.

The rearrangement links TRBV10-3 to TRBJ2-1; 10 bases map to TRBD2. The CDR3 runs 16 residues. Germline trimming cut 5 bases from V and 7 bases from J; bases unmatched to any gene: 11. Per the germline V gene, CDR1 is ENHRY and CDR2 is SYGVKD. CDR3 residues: CAISFKSGGAENEQFF. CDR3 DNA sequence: TGTGCCATCAGTTTCAAAAGCGGGGGGGCTGAAAATGAGCAGTTCTTC.

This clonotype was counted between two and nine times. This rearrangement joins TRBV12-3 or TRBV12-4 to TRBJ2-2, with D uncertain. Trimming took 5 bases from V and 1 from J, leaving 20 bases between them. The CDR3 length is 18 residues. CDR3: CASSSPWIGRQNTGELFF. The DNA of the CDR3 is TGTGCCAGCAGTAGTCCCTGGATTGGCAGGCAGAACACCGGGGAGCTGTTTTTT.

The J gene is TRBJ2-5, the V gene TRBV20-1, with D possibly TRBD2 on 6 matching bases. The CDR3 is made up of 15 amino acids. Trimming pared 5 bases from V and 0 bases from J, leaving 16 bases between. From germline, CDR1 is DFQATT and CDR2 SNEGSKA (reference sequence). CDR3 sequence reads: CSALGDPSDQETQYF. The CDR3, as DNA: TGCAGTGCTCTAGGGGACCCTAGCGACCAAGAGACCCAGTACTTC.

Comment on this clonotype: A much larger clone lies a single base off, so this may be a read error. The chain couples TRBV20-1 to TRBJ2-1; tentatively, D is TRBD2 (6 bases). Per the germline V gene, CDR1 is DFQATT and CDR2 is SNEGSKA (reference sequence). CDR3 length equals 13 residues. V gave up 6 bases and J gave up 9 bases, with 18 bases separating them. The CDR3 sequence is CSAWDSLGAEQFF. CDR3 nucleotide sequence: TGCAGTGCGTGGGACTCATTAGGTGCTGAGCAGTTCTTC.

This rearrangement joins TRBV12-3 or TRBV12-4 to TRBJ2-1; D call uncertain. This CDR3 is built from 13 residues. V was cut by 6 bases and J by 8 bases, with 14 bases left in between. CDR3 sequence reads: CASSPRSGDEQFF. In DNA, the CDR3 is TGTGCCAGCAGCCCCCGGTCGGGCGATGAGCAGTTCTTC.

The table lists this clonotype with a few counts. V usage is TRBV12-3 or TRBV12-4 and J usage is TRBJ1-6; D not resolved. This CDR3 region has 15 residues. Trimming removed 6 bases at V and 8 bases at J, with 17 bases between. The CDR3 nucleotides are TGTGCCAGCAGCTTGGATTGGGGAAGGCATTCACCCCTCCACTTT. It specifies CASSLDWGRHSPLHF.

Here the CDR3 DNA reads TGCGCCAGCAGCTTGGAGCCTAGCGGGAGTTACGAGCAGTACTTC. Translating it yields CASSLEPSGSYEQYF. The chain links TRBV5-1 to TRBJ2-7; 10 bases are shared with TRBD2. J was trimmed by 4 bases and V by 0 bases; bases with no gene match: 4. This CDR3 is 15 amino acids long. Germline-derived CDR1 and CDR2 are SGHRS and YFSETQ.

As DNA, the CDR3 is TGTGCCAGCAGCCCCCCGATACTGGGGGACAATGAGCAGTTCTTC. Translation: CASSPPILGDNEQFF. This chain uses TRBV7-8 with TRBJ2-1; D is perhaps TRBD1 or TRBD2 (5 bases each). The germline gives CDR1 SGHVS, CDR2 FQNEAQ. Trimming removed 5 bases from V and 5 bases from J, with 16 bases in between. CDR3 length: 15 amino acids.

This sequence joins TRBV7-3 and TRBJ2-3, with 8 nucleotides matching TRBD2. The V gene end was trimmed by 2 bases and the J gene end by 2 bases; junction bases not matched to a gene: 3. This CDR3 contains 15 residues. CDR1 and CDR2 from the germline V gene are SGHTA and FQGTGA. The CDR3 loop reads CASSLLAGFTDTQYF. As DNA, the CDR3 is TGTGCCAGCAGCTTATTAGCGGGGTTCACAGATACGCAGTATTTT. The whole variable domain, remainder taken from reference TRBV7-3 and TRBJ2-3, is GAGVSQTPSNKVTEKGKYVELRCDPISGHTALYWYRQSLGQGPEFLIYFQGTGAADDSGLPNDRFFAVRPEGSVSTLKIQRTERGDSAVYLCASSLLAGFTDTQYFGPGTRLTVL.

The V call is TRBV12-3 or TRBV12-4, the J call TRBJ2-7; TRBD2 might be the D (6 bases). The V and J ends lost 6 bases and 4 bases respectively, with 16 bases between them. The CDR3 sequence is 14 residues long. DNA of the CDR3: TGTGCCAGCAGCCTCGAGGACTACTATTACGAGCAGTACTTC. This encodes CASSLEDYYYEQYF.

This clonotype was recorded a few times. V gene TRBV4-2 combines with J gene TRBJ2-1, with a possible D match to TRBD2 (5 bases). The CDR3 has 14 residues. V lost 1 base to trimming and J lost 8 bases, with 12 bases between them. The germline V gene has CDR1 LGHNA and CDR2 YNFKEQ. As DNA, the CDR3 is TGTGCCAGCAGCCAAGCTGTTACCGGGGATGAGCAGTTCTTC. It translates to CASSQAVTGDEQFF.

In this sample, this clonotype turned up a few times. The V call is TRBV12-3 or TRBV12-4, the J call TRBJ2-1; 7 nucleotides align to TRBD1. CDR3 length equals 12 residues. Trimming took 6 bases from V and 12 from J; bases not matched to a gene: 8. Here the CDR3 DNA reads TGTGCCAGCAGGGGGACAGAAGGTCCGCAGTTCTTC. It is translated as CASRGTEGPQFF.

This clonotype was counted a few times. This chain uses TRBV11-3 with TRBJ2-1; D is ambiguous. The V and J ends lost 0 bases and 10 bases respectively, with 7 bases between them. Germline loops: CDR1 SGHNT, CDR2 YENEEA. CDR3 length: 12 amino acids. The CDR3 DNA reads TGTGCCAGCAGCTTAGATAACCGAGAGCAGTTCTTC. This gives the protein CASSLDNREQFF.

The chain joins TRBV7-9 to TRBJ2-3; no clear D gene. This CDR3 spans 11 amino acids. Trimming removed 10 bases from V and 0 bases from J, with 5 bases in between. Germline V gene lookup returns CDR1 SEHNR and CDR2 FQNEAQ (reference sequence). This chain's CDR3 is CATHSTDTQYF. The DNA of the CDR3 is TGTGCCACCCATAGCACAGATACGCAGTATTTT.

The CDR3 protein is CAWSVEQFNSPLHF. The DNA for the CDR3 is TGTGCCTGGAGTGTGGAACAGTTCAATTCACCCCTCCACTTT. The chain links TRBV30 to TRBJ1-6; D ambiguous. The CDR3 sequence is 14 residues long. Germline CDR1 is GTSNPN and CDR2 is SVGIG (reference sequence). Trimming took off 0 bases at V and 7 bases at J, with 10 bases between the two ends. Supplemented by reference TRBV30 and TRBJ1-6, the full variable domain reads SQTIHQWPATLVQPVGSPLSLECTVEGTSNPNLYWYRQAAGRGLQLLFYSVGIGQISSEVPQNLSASRPQDRQFILSSKKLLLSDSGFYLCAWSVEQFNSPLHFGNGTRLTVT.